These 30 T cell receptor beta chains were all obtained from the same sample, sequenced in a study of cytomegalovirus exposure and HLA in healthy donors. In the PCR, 60 Vbeta and 13 Jbeta primers were used. TCRdb's table, derived via immunoSEQ multiplex PCR, lists solely in-frame clones and lacks some. Its table records about 130,000 clones. The source material was PBMCs. The receptors here all came from a woman aged 55 to 70 in good health and CMV-seronegative.

The V gene is TRBV25-1, the J gene TRBJ2-2; 8 bases are shared with TRBD1. Trimming removed 3 bases from V and 7 bases from J; junction bases left unmatched: 10. The V gene's germline CDR1 is MGHDK and CDR2 SYGVNS. The CDR3 is 16 residues long. CDR3 residues: CASSEGTGTAVGELFF. The DNA for the CDR3 is TGTGCCAGCAGTGAGGGGACAGGAACGGCCGTCGGGGAGCTGTTTTTT. Full variable domain (outside the CDR3, taken from reference TRBV25-1 and TRBJ2-2): EADIYQTPRYLVIGTGKKITLECSQTMGHDKMYWYQQDPGMELHLIHYSYGVNSTEKGDLSSESTVSRIRTEHFPLTLESARPSHTSQYLCASSEGTGTAVGELFFGEGSRLTVL.

CDR3 nucleotide sequence: TGTGCCAGCAGCATATCTAGCGGGAGGGCGTCCTACAATGAGCAGTTCTTC. It specifies CASSISSGRASYNEQFF. The J gene is TRBJ2-1, the V gene TRBV7-3, with 12 positions matching TRBD2. Germline CDR1 SGHTA, CDR2 FQGTGA. The CDR3 runs to 17 residues. V shed 5 bases, J shed 1 base, and the junction held 6 bases outside the gene matches.

This sequence joins TRBV28 and TRBJ1-5, with 9 bases that match TRBD1. Per germline, CDR1 MDHEN and CDR2 SYDVKM. CDR3 length: 17 residues. J was trimmed by 0 bases and V by 6 bases; bases with no gene match: 9. The CDR3 DNA is TGTGCCAGCAGAACCCAAGGACAGGGGCTTAGCAATCAGCCCCAGCATTTT. Translation gives CASRTQGQGLSNQPQHF.

The V and J genes are TRBV9 and TRBJ1-1; D remains unclear. The germline V gene encodes CDR1 SGDLS and CDR2 YYNGEE. CDR3 size: 13 residues. The V end was cut by 4 bases, the J end by 4 bases, with 11 bases between. The CDR3 nucleotides are TGTGCCAGCAGCCCACTAGACGGCACTGAAGCTTTCTTT. The encoded protein is CASSPLDGTEAFF.

The genes are TRBV29-1 and TRBJ2-7, with D maybe TRBD2 (5 bases). CDR1 and CDR2 from the germline V gene are SQVTM and ANQGSEA. This CDR3 is 15 amino acids long. V lost 5 bases and J 5 bases, leaving 22 bases between the germline ends. CDR3 amino acids: CSVPGGRLETHEQYF. The CDR3 bases are TGCAGCGTTCCCGGCGGGCGGCTAGAGACCCACGAGCAGTACTTC.

V usage is TRBV7-3 and J usage is TRBJ2-3, with D perhaps matching TRBD1 (6 bases). Deletions cut 4 bases from V and 6 bases from J, with 8 bases between. The CDR3 is made up of 12 amino acids. Germline values: CDR1 SGHTA, CDR2 FQGTGA. CDR3 nucleotide sequence: TGTGCCAGCAGCTCAGGGGTGGATACGCAGTATTTT. It is translated as CASSSGVDTQYF.

The V call is TRBV18, the J call TRBJ2-5; D might be TRBD1 (5 bases). Trimming stripped 3 bases from V and 5 bases from J, with 7 bases between. The V gene's germline CDR1 is KGHSH and CDR2 LQKENI. This CDR3 spans 12 amino acids. This CDR3 reads CASSPKGETQYF. The DNA of the CDR3 is TGTGCCAGCTCACCGAAGGGGGAGACCCAGTACTTC.

This CDR3 reads CASSFRGSAETQYF. The DNA for the CDR3 is TGCGCCAGCAGCTTCCGGGGTTCCGCAGAGACCCAGTACTTC. The chain joins TRBV5-1 to TRBJ2-5, with D tentatively TRBD2 (5 bases). CDR3 length equals 14 residues. V was pared by 2 bases and J by 4 bases, with 12 bases between. Germline V CDR1 and CDR2: SGHRS, YFSETQ.

The chain carries TRBV28 and TRBJ2-7, with a weak D call TRBD1 (6 bases). V lost 4 bases to trimming and J lost 3 bases, with 13 bases between them. Germline V lookup: CDR1 MDHEN, CDR2 SYDVKM. The CDR3 has 14 residues. The CDR3 DNA follows: TGTGCCAGCAGTTCCGGGACAACCCTCTACGAGCAGTACTTC. It yields the protein CASSSGTTLYEQYF.

This chain joins TRBV27 and TRBJ2-2; D is possibly TRBD1 (7 bases). Deletions cut 6 bases from V and 6 bases from J, with 26 bases between. Germline assignment: CDR1 MNHEY and CDR2 SMNVEV (reference sequence). This CDR3 is 18 amino acids long. CDR3 nucleotides: TGTGCCAGCAGAACCTCCTACTCCCAGGGGGGATTGGCCGGGGAGCTGTTTTTT. Protein sequence: CASRTSYSQGGLAGELFF.

V is TRBV28 and J is TRBJ2-5, with D tentatively TRBD1 (6 bases). The V gene lost 6 bases and the J gene lost 5 bases, with 10 bases spanning the gap. This CDR3 is built from 12 residues. CDR1 is MDHEN and CDR2 is SYDVKM in the germline V gene. CDR3 DNA: TGTGCCAGCAGATATAGGGGGGAGACCCAGTACTTC. Residues: CASRYRGETQYF.

The rearrangement links TRBV2 to TRBJ1-2; D perhaps matches TRBD1 (6 bases). Trimming cost V 3 bases and J 7 bases, with 15 bases left between them. From germline, CDR1 is SNHLY and CDR2 FYNNEI. There are 14 residues in the CDR3. CDR3 in amino acids: CASSELGAQSGYTF. The CDR3 bases are TGTGCCAGCAGTGAGCTGGGGGCGCAGAGTGGCTACACCTTC. Full variable domain (remainder filled in from reference TRBV2 and TRBJ1-2): EPEVTQTPSHQVTQMGQEVILRCVPISNHLYFYWYRQILGQKVEFLVSFYNNEISEKSEIFDDQFSVERPDGSNFTLKIRSTKLEDSAMYFCASSELGAQSGYTFGSGTRLTVV.

The chain links TRBV11-3 to TRBJ2-1, with TRBD2 matching over 11 bases. This CDR3 has 16 amino acids. Unmatched junction bases numbered 5, after V lost 4 bases and J lost 3 bases. Germline-derived CDR1 and CDR2 are SGHNT and YENEEA. The CDR3 nucleotides are TGTGCCAGCAGCTCAAAACTAGCGGGGGACTACAATGAGCAGTTCTTC. Translated: CASSSKLAGDYNEQFF.

The J gene is TRBJ1-2, the V gene TRBV27, with D possibly matching TRBD1 (6 bases). In germline, CDR1 is MNHEY, CDR2 SMNVEV (reference sequence). The CDR3 extends over 13 amino acids. V was shortened by 3 bases and J by 8 bases, with 13 bases between the two germline ends. In nucleotides, the CDR3 is TGTGCCAGCAGTTTGAGACCCCAGGGGGGCTACACCTTC. The encoded protein is CASSLRPQGGYTF.

The chain recombines TRBV2 with TRBJ1-5; D perhaps matches TRBD1 (5 bases). The CDR3 totals 14 residues. Trimming shortened V by 4 bases and J by 7 bases, and 14 bases separated the two germline ends. Germline CDR1 is SNHLY and CDR2 is FYNNEI. Here the CDR3 reads CASSVERGGQPQHF. CDR3 DNA sequence: TGTGCCAGCAGTGTGGAGAGGGGAGGACAGCCCCAGCATTTT.

The chain is built from TRBV11-2 and TRBJ2-5; D possibly corresponds to TRBD2 (5 bases). Trimming took off 5 bases at V and 5 bases at J, with 15 bases between the two ends. This CDR3 has 14 amino acids. Germline CDR1 reads SGHAT; CDR2 reads FQNNGV. DNA for the CDR3: TGTGCCAGCAGCCTTTCGGACTTTCTGGAGACCCAGTACTTC. It codes for CASSLSDFLETQYF.

This chain connects TRBV11-1 to TRBJ2-3; 9 bases match TRBD2. The V segment lost 5 bases and the J segment 1 base; nucleotides outside the gene matches: 4. CDR3 length equals 15 residues. Germline values: CDR1 SGHAT, CDR2 FQDESV (reference sequence). CDR3 coding DNA: TGTGCCAGCAGCCTCGAGCGGGGGGGCACAGATACGCAGTATTTT. Translation: CASSLERGGTDTQYF.

This chain connects TRBV5-1 to TRBJ2-1; no clear D. CDR1 is SGHRS and CDR2 is YFSETQ in the germline V gene. This CDR3 is 14 amino acids long. The V and J ends lost 2 bases and 4 bases respectively, with 10 bases between them. The CDR3 loop reads CASSFLDRYNEQFF. The CDR3 DNA reads as TGCGCCAGCAGCTTTCTAGACCGTTACAATGAGCAGTTCTTC.

This chain uses TRBV15 with TRBJ1-1; D is undetermined. Trimming removed 0 bases at V and 3 bases at J, with 8 bases between. The length of the CDR3 is 14 residues. Germline lookup yields CDR1 LNHNV and CDR2 YYDKDF (reference sequence). DNA of the CDR3: TGTGCCACCAGCAGAGATCGGGATGACACTGAAGCTTTCTTT. Its translation: CATSRDRDDTEAFF.

V and J are TRBV2 and TRBJ2-1, with D possibly being TRBD2 (5 bases). Germline CDR1 SNHLY, CDR2 FYNNEI. The V end lost 8 bases, the J end lost 8 bases, and 10 bases lay between the germline ends. There are 11 residues in the CDR3. In DNA form, the CDR3 reads TGTGCCAGCGCTAGCTTGGATGAGCAGTTCTTC. Its protein product is CASASLDEQFF.

The V and J genes are TRBV27 and TRBJ1-1, with TRBD1 matching over 9 bases. This CDR3 comprises 13 residues. Germline V gene lookup returns CDR1 MNHEY and CDR2 SMNVEV (reference sequence). Losses at the gene ends were 5 bases for V and 7 bases for J; bases not matched to a gene: 5. CDR3 DNA sequence: TGTGCCAGCAGTCTACGGACAGGGGTTGAAGCTTTCTTT. Its translation is CASSLRTGVEAFF.

This chain joins TRBV6-1 and TRBJ2-7; a possible D gene is TRBD2 (6 bases). V was shortened by 5 bases and J by 3 bases, with 17 bases between the two germline ends. Germline V gene data show CDR1 as MNHNS and CDR2 as SASEGT. CDR3 length: 15 residues. The chain's CDR3 is CASSRTIGADYEQYF. In DNA, the CDR3 is TGTGCCAGCAGTCGGACTATAGGGGCTGACTACGAGCAGTACTTC.

V and J are TRBV28 and TRBJ2-1; 7 bases map to TRBD2. The CDR3 runs to 16 residues. Germline loops: CDR1 MDHEN, CDR2 SYDVKM. V shed 6 bases, J shed 0 bases, and the junction held 8 bases outside the gene matches. The DNA of the CDR3 is TGTGCCAGCAGCCAAGTCCTAGCGGTCTCCTACAATGAGCAGTTCTTC. Translating gives CASSQVLAVSYNEQFF.

The chain recombines TRBV29-1 with TRBJ1-4, with TRBD1 identical over 10 bases. This CDR3 has 13 amino acids. Germline CDR1 SQVTM, CDR2 ANQGSEA. The V gene end was trimmed by 5 bases and the J gene end by 5 bases; junction bases not matched to a gene: 2. The CDR3 nucleotides read TGCAGCGTTATGGGACAGGGGAATGAAAAACTGTTTTTT. Protein: CSVMGQGNEKLFF.

The rearrangement joins TRBV2 to TRBJ2-7; perhaps TRBD1 as D (7 bases). Trimming left V 4 bases short and J 9 bases short, with 25 bases between. From germline, CDR1 is SNHLY and CDR2 FYNNEI. This CDR3 spans 16 amino acids. The CDR3 reads CASSVGFGGSQGGQYF. CDR3 DNA: TGTGCCAGCAGTGTTGGGTTCGGGGGATCCCAGGGGGGGCAGTACTTC.

The gene calls are TRBV6-5 and TRBJ2-3; 9 bases match TRBD2. CDR3 length: 14 amino acids. Unmatched junction bases numbered 2, after V lost 7 bases and J lost 0 bases. Germline V gene data show CDR1 as MNHEY and CDR2 as SVGAGI. The CDR3 loop reads CASKTSGSTDTQYF. The DNA of the CDR3 is TGTGCCAGCAAAACTAGCGGGAGCACAGATACGCAGTATTTT.

The rearrangement links TRBV4-2 to TRBJ1-2; a possible D gene is TRBD1 (5 bases). With 4 bases removed from V and 1 base from J, the gap between germline ends came to 19 bases. CDR1 is LGHNA, CDR2 YNFKEQ, per germline. CDR3 length equals 17 residues. CDR3 nucleotide sequence: TGTGCCAGCAGCCGAGACGCCCGGTTTGACAGTAACTATGGCTACACCTTC. This translates into CASSRDARFDSNYGYTF.

The V call is TRBV11-2, the J call TRBJ2-1; D might be TRBD2 (5 bases). V was clipped by 0 bases and J by 0 bases, with 12 bases between them. This CDR3 has 17 residues. Per germline, CDR1 SGHAT and CDR2 FQNNGV. The CDR3 nucleotides read TGTGCCAGCAGCTTAGAACGAGGTGGGAGCTCCTACAATGAGCAGTTCTTC. It specifies CASSLERGGSSYNEQFF.

The chain carries TRBV19 and TRBJ2-1; 10 nucleotides match TRBD1. Germline V lookup: CDR1 LNHDA, CDR2 SQIVND (reference sequence). The CDR3 has 18 amino acids. V lost 4 bases to trimming and J lost 5 bases; unmatched junction nucleotides: 14. The CDR3: CASSTRDRGYGANNEQFF. The DNA of the CDR3 is TGTGCCAGTAGTACCAGGGACAGGGGTTATGGGGCTAACAATGAGCAGTTCTTC.

V usage is TRBV28 and J usage is TRBJ1-5; 9 positions agree with TRBD1. Looked up from germline, CDR1 is MDHEN and CDR2 is SYDVKM. This CDR3 region has 14 residues. Unmatched junction bases numbered 4, after V lost 4 bases and J lost 6 bases. The CDR3 reads CASSSGQGLQPQHF. CDR3 DNA sequence: TGTGCCAGCAGTTCGGGACAGGGACTTCAGCCCCAGCATTTT.